These T cell receptor beta chains were read from a single sample in a study of CD8+CD57+ T cells in acquired aplastic anemia. Via MiXCR, TCRdb re-called the reads, giving one row per CDR3 protein. The table has about 98,000 distinct CDR3 sequences, around 68% seen once. The sample was sorted CD4+, CD8+, or CD8+CD57+ T cells (not recorded which) from PBMCs. The source is a human donor with aplastic anemia. The CDR3 runs from the conserved cysteine through the conserved F or W. The D gene is left open where the match is weak. The size entry is marked missing in some rows and otherwise reads once, few, many or a size class.

J gene: TRBJ2-1
CDR3 length: 15
clone size: -
V gene: TRBV10-3
D gene: -
CDR3 DNA: TGTGCCATCAGTGAGCCGGGGAGCTCCTACAATGAGCAGTTCTTC
CDR3 protein: CAISEPGSSYNEQFF

J gene: TRBJ2-7
CDR3 length: 17
clone size: -
V gene: TRBV25-1
D gene: -
CDR3 DNA: TGTGCCAGCAGTGAATTTGGGCTGGGCCCGAGCTCCTACGAGCAGTACTTC
CDR3 protein: CASSEFGLGPSSYEQYF

J gene: TRBJ2-5
CDR3 length: 14
clone size: -
V gene: TRBV10-1
D gene: -
CDR3 DNA: TGCGCCAGCAGTCCCCTGACTATGCAAGAGACCCAGTACTTC
CDR3 protein: CASSPLTMQETQYF

J gene: TRBJ1-4
CDR3 length: 14
clone size: -
V gene: TRBV20-1
D gene: -
CDR3 DNA: TGCAGTGCCTCAGCCGTGGGGGAACCTAGGGGACTGTTTTTT
CDR3 protein: CSASAVGEPRGLFF

J gene: TRBJ1-4
CDR3 length: 16
clone size: -
V gene: TRBV19
D gene: -
CDR3 DNA: TGTGCCAGTAGTCCAGGCCTCCGTAGTACTAATGAAAAACTGTTTTTT
CDR3 protein: CASSPGLRSTNEKLFF

J gene: TRBJ2-1
CDR3 length: 13
clone size: -
V gene: TRBV9
D gene: -
CDR3 DNA: TGTGCCAGCAGCGTAGCTGGGGGTAATGAGCAGTTCTTC
CDR3 protein: CASSVAGGNEQFF

J gene: TRBJ1-2
CDR3 length: 14
clone size: -
V gene: TRBV7-9
D gene: TRBD1
CDR3 DNA: TGTGCCAGCAGCGCAACGGCAGGGGGCGACGGCTACACCTTC
CDR3 protein: CASSATAGGDGYTF

J gene: TRBJ2-7
CDR3 length: 15
clone size: -
V gene: TRBV24-1
D gene: TRBD2
CDR3 DNA: TGTGCCACCAGTGATCCCGGACTAGCGGGAGACGAGCAGTACTTC
CDR3 protein: CATSDPGLAGDEQYF

J gene: TRBJ2-7
CDR3 length: 13
clone size: few
V gene: TRBV29-1
D gene: TRBD1
CDR3 DNA: TGCAGCGTTGAACTGACAGGGGGGTACGAGCAGTACTTC
CDR3 protein: CSVELTGGYEQYF

J gene: TRBJ1-5
CDR3 length: 14
clone size: -
V gene: TRBV20-1
D gene: -
CDR3 DNA: TGCAGTGTCTCGAACGGACAAACCCATCAGCCCCAGCATTTT
CDR3 protein: CSVSNGQTHQPQHF

J gene: TRBJ2-7
CDR3 length: 11
clone size: -
V gene: TRBV20-1
D gene: TRBD1
CDR3 DNA: TGCAGTGCCCAACAGGGGGCGCGGCAGTACTTC
CDR3 protein: CSAQQGARQYF